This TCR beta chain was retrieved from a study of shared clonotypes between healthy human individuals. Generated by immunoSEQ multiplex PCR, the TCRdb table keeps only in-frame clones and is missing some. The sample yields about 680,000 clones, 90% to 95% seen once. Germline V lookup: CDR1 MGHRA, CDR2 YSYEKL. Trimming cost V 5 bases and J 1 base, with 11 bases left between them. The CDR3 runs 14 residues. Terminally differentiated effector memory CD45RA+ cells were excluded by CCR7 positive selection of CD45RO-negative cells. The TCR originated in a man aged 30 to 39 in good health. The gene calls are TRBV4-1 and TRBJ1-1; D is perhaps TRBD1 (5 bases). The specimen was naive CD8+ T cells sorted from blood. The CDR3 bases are TGCGCCAGCAGCACCAGGGACCGGAACACTGAAGCTTTCTTT. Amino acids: CASSTRDRNTEAFF.